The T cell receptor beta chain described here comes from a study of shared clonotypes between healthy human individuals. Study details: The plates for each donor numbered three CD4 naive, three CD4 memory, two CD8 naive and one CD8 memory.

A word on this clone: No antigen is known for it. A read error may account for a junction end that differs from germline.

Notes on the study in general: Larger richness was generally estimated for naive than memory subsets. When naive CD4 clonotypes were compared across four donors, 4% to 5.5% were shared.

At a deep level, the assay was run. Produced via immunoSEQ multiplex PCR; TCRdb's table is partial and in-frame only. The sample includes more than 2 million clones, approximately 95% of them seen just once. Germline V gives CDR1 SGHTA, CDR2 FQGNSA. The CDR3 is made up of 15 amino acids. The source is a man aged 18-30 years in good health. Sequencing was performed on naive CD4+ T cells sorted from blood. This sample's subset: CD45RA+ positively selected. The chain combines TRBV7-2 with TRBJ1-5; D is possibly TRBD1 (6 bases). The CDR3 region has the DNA TGTGCCAGCAGCCCCCCAGCGGGGGGCAATCGGCCCCAGCATTTT. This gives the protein CASSPPAGGNRPQHF.